Listed here are 23 T cell receptor beta chains from one sample, sequenced in a study of regulatory T cells in long-lasting Graves disease. Time point here: persistent/refractory GD, antithyroid drugs over 5 years with positive TRAb. PBMCs were the source of the RNA used for TCR sequencing. Researchers made TCR beta libraries by using iRepertoire HTBI primers and running Arm-PCR on CDR3 regions. TCRdb ran MiXCR on the multiplex PCR reads and lists one entry per CDR3 protein. The table includes around 400,000 distinct CDR3 sequences, 20% to 30% detected once. This specimen consisted of peripheral blood mononuclear cells (PBMCs), obtained when the disease was refractory, from a patient treated with antithyroid drugs. The receptor set was obtained from a female donor with Graves disease.

This clonotype was observed once. The chain uses TRBV4-1 and TRBJ2-1; 14 nucleotides line up with TRBD2. There are 15 residues in the CDR3. The germline V gene has CDR1 MGHRA and CDR2 YSYEKL. V trimming: 3 bases; J trimming: 9 bases; junction bases outside the gene matches: 4. CDR3 coding DNA: TGCGCCAGCAGCCAGGGACTAGCGGGAGTGGGTGAGCAGTTCTTC. Translation gives CASSQGLAGVGEQFF.

J is TRBJ2-1 and V is TRBV6-5; 10 bases are shared with TRBD2. CDR1 and CDR2 (germline): MNHEY, SVGAGI. The junction had 8 bases not matched to a gene; V was cut back by 0 bases and J by 6 bases. CDR3 length equals 17 residues. CDR3 loop: CASSYSIASGSPNEQFF. The CDR3 DNA sequence: TGTGCCAGCAGTTACTCGATTGCTAGCGGGAGTCCCAATGAGCAGTTCTTC.

This clonotype has a count of ten or more. The chain employs TRBV12-3 or TRBV12-4 and TRBJ1-4; D is perhaps TRBD1 (6 bases). With 7 bases removed from V and 7 bases from J, the gap between germline ends came to 19 bases. There are 15 residues in the CDR3. CDR3 protein: CASTKNRVRGEKLFF. DNA of the CDR3: TGTGCCAGCACCAAAAACAGGGTGCGGGGTGAAAAACTGTTTTTT.

The chain employs TRBV5-1 and TRBJ1-2, with D perhaps TRBD1 (5 bases). In germline, CDR1 is SGHRS, CDR2 YFSETQ. This CDR3 is 17 amino acids long. Trimming stripped 1 base from V and 2 bases from J, with 18 bases between. CDR3 protein: CASSLSQGLHINYGYTF. CDR3 DNA sequence: TGCGCCAGCAGCTTGTCTCAGGGCCTCCACATAAACTATGGCTACACCTTC.

V usage is TRBV20-1 and J usage is TRBJ2-7, with a possible D match to TRBD2 (6 bases). With 4 bases removed from V and 2 bases from J, the gap between germline ends came to 9 bases. In germline, CDR1 is DFQATT, CDR2 SNEGSKA (reference sequence). The CDR3 loop spans 12 amino acids. CDR3 protein: CSANPSAYEQYF. The CDR3 DNA reads as TGCAGTGCTAACCCTAGCGCCTACGAGCAGTACTTC.

The chain uses TRBV24-1 and TRBJ2-2, with 9 bases identical to TRBD2. Germline trimming cut 5 bases from V and 10 bases from J; bases unmatched to any gene: 16. Germline CDR1 and CDR2: KGHDR and SFDVKD. This CDR3 has 17 residues. This chain's CDR3 is CATSALERAGGEVELFF. Written as DNA, the CDR3 is TGTGCCACCAGTGCCCTCGAGAGAGCGGGAGGAGAGGTGGAGCTGTTTTTT.

This clonotype was observed a few times. CDR3 sequence reads: CASSWAGTRDEQYF. The CDR3 nucleotides read TGTGCCAGCAGCTGGGCCGGGACTAGAGACGAGCAGTACTTC. The V call is TRBV28, the J call TRBJ2-7; 8 bases match TRBD2. The CDR3 sequence is 14 residues long. V dropped 6 bases and J dropped 5; count of bases not matched to a gene: 9. Germline CDR1 and CDR2: MDHEN and SYDVKM.

This sequence joins TRBV5-1 and TRBJ2-7; D gene unclear. Trimming stripped 6 bases from V and 2 bases from J, with 36 bases between. Per germline, CDR1 SGHRS and CDR2 YFSETQ. This CDR3 spans 21 amino acids. The CDR3 nucleotides read TGCGCCAGCATGGTCCTCCGTGGTTTGTCGGGCAAACCTAGTGGGACCTACGAGCAGTACTTC. This sequence encodes CASMVLRGLSGKPSGTYEQYF.

This rearrangement joins TRBV7-3 to TRBJ2-7, with a possible D match to TRBD1 (6 bases). Trimming shortened V by 8 bases and J by 6 bases, and 20 bases separated the two germline ends. Germline-derived CDR1 and CDR2 are SGHTA and FQGTGA. This CDR3 region has 14 residues. The CDR3 DNA reads TGTGCCAGCTCTCATGACAGGATGAGTAGCGAGCAGTACTTC. This translates into CASSHDRMSSEQYF.

There are a few counts of this clonotype. The chain is built from TRBV7-6 and TRBJ2-7, with D possibly TRBD2 on 6 matching bases. The CDR3 totals 12 residues. The V end was cut by 4 bases, the J end by 7 bases, with 11 bases between. Looked up from germline, CDR1 is SGHVS and CDR2 is FNYEAQ. DNA for the CDR3: TGTGCCAGCAGCTCCCCCGCGGGAGAGCAGTACTTC. It is translated as CASSSPAGEQYF.

This clonotype was observed at least ten times. This sequence joins TRBV6-4 and TRBJ2-5, with D possibly matching TRBD2 (6 bases). Looked up from germline, CDR1 is MRHNA and CDR2 is SNTAGT. This CDR3 is built from 13 residues. The germline V and J ends were trimmed by 3 bases and 5 bases, with 10 bases remaining between them. In DNA form, the CDR3 reads TGTGCCAGCAGTGAACGGGAGATGGAGACCCAGTACTTC. This codes for CASSEREMETQYF.

This clonotype was counted at least ten times. The chain has TRBV12-3 or TRBV12-4 and TRBJ1-5, with a weak D call TRBD1 (6 bases). Between the trimmed V and J ends, which lost 2 bases and 7 bases, there was a span of 15 bases. CDR3 length equals 15 residues. CDR3 DNA: TGTGCCAGCAGTTTATCAGGGGTCAAGGGACAGCCCCAGCATTTT. As protein: CASSLSGVKGQPQHF.

The chain has TRBV28 and TRBJ1-3; D gene uncertain. CDR3 length: 14 amino acids. Germline CDR1 reads MDHEN; CDR2 reads SYDVKM. The germline V and J ends were trimmed by 2 bases and 3 bases, with 8 bases remaining between them. The CDR3 coding sequence is TGTGCCAGCAGTTTAGCTCTCCGTGGAAACACCATATATTTT. This gives the protein CASSLALRGNTIYF. Complete variable domain (other parts from reference TRBV28 and TRBJ1-3): DVKVTQSSRYLVKRTGEKVFLECVQDMDHENMFWYRQDPGLGLRLIYFSYDVKMKEKGDIPEGYSVSREKKERFSLILESASTNQTSMYLCASSLALRGNTIYFGEGSWLTVV.

This chain connects TRBV29-1 to TRBJ1-1; D unresolved. Trimming left V 4 bases short and J 1 base short, with 19 bases between. Germline CDR1 reads SQVTM; CDR2 reads ANQGSEA. This CDR3 is 16 amino acids long. CDR3 in amino acids: CSVGLGLPWGNTEAFF. The CDR3 nucleotides are TGCAGCGTTGGCCTGGGGTTACCCTGGGGGAACACTGAAGCTTTCTTT.

CDR3 protein: CASKGDSNTGELFF. In nucleotides, the CDR3 is TGTGCCAGCAAGGGGGATTCGAACACCGGGGAGCTGTTTTTT. The chain uses TRBV6-1 and TRBJ2-2; TRBD1 is a possible D gene (6 bases). CDR1 is MNHNS, CDR2 SASEGT, per germline. Deletions cut 7 bases from V and 0 bases from J, with 9 bases between. The CDR3 sequence is 14 residues long.

This clonotype was counted many times. The genes are TRBV2 and TRBJ2-7; D is undetermined. Germline CDR1 reads SNHLY; CDR2 reads FYNNEI. This CDR3 is built from 13 residues. V lost 7 bases and J 2 bases, leaving 12 bases between the germline ends. The CDR3 region has the DNA TGTGCCAGCACTTTGAGCAGAACCTACGAGCAGTACTTC. It codes for CASTLSRTYEQYF.

V gene TRBV4-3 combines with J gene TRBJ1-2; 7 bases agree with TRBD1. Germline CDR1 LGHNA, CDR2 YSLEER. V lost 0 bases to trimming and J lost 7 bases; unmatched junction nucleotides: 8. The CDR3 length is 15 residues. CDR3 nucleotide sequence: TGCGCCAGCAGCCAAGAGGGGACAGCCCGCTCTGGCTACACCTTC. Its protein is CASSQEGTARSGYTF.

This clonotype was observed a few times. This rearrangement joins TRBV27 to TRBJ1-6; D gene ambiguous. The CDR3 is made up of 15 amino acids. Germline V lookup: CDR1 MNHEY, CDR2 SMNVEV (reference sequence). V dropped 7 bases and J dropped 0 bases, with 10 bases sitting between them. The DNA of the CDR3 is TGTGCCAGCAACCCCGGGAGCTCCTATAATTCACCCCTCCACTTT. This translates into CASNPGSSYNSPLHF.

There are a few counts of this clonotype. The J gene is TRBJ2-7, the V gene TRBV19, with 7 bases matching TRBD1. This CDR3 has 15 amino acids. V lost 3 bases and J lost 2; bases outside the gene matches: 7. CDR1 is LNHDA, CDR2 SQIVND, per germline (reference sequence). The CDR3 loop reads CASSILQGPAYEQYF. CDR3 bases: TGTGCCAGTAGTATCCTACAGGGGCCGGCCTACGAGCAGTACTTC.

This clonotype has a handful of counts. The chain combines TRBV20-1 with TRBJ2-7; possibly TRBD2 for D (6 bases). The CDR3 consists of 13 residues. V lost 6 bases to trimming and J lost 5 bases, with 17 bases between them. From germline, CDR1 is DFQATT and CDR2 SNEGSKA (reference sequence). For the CDR3, the DNA is TGCAGTGCGGAATTTGGGGGGAACCACGAGCAGTACTTC. Residues: CSAEFGGNHEQYF.

The V and J genes are TRBV6-5 and TRBJ2-7, with D uncertain. There are 14 residues in the CDR3. CDR1 MNHEY and CDR2 SVGAGI come from the germline V gene. Trimming pared 2 bases from V and 2 bases from J, leaving 10 bases between. CDR3 nucleotide sequence: TGTGCCAGCAGTTACGCGGCGGTGACCTACGAGCAGTACTTC. It translates to CASSYAAVTYEQYF.

A note on this clonotype: Compared with germline, one end of the junction differs, possibly owing to a read error. The chain employs TRBV5-1 and TRBJ2-7; 9 bases match TRBD1. The germline V gene has CDR1 SGHRS and CDR2 YFSETQ. The CDR3 covers 16 residues. The CDR3 DNA sequence: TGCGCCAGCAGGTCAGATCCCGGGACAGGGTCCTACGAGCAGCACTTC. It encodes CASRSDPGTGSYEQHF.

This clonotype was found once. The CDR3 protein is CASSPGRNALGAFF. The DNA for the CDR3 is TGTGCCAGCAGCCCGGGACGGAACGCCCTTGGGGCTTTCTTT. The chain carries TRBV14 and TRBJ1-1, with a possible D match to TRBD1 (5 bases). The V gene lost 4 bases and the J gene lost 11 bases, with 20 bases spanning the gap. Per germline, CDR1 SGHDN and CDR2 FVKESK. The CDR3 loop spans 14 amino acids.